This section outlines one TCR beta chain sequence together with its context. The antigen remains undetermined. These data are taken from a study of response to subunit inactivated influenza vaccine. Study outcomes and limitations: It was the authors' suggestion that each seasonal influenza vaccination recruits few new T cells.

TCRdb fed the RT-PCR reads into MiXCR, producing one record per CDR3 protein. This sample yields more than 200,000 distinct CDR3 sequences, of which 9% to 15% are seen a single time; approximately 8.4% belongs to the top ten. V trimming: 7 bases; J trimming: 4 bases; junction bases outside the gene matches: 7. This CDR3 is 13 amino acids long. The germline V gene encodes CDR1 DFQATT and CDR2 SNEGSKA (reference sequence). The chain uses TRBV20-1 and TRBJ1-1; 9 positions match TRBD1. This TCR was sampled from a man aged 45-65 years who received an inactivated influenza vaccine. Sequenced material: non-naive T cells sorted from PBMCs, taken approximately 15 days before vaccination. In nucleotides, the CDR3 is TGCAGTGGGTCGACAGGGGGGGTCACTGAAGCTTTCTTT. Its protein is CSGSTGGVTEAFF.